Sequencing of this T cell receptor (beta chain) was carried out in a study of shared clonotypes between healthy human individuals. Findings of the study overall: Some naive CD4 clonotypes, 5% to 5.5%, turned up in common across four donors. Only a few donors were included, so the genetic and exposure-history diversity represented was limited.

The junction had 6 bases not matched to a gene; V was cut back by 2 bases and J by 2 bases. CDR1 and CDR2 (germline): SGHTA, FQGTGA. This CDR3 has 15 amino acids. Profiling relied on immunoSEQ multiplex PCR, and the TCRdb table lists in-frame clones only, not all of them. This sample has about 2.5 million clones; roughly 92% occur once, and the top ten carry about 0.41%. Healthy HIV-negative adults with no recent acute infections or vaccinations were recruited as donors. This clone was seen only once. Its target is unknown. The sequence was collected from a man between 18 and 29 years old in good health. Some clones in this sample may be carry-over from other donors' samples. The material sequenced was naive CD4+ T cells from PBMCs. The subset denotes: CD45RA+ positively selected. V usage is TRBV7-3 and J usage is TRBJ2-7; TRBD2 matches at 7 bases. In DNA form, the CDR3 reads TGTGCCAGCAGCTTACGCGGGAGTATGACCTACGAGCAGTACTTC. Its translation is CASSLRGSMTYEQYF.